What follows are 10 T cell receptor beta chains derived from one specimen sequenced in a study of molecular identifiers for immune sequencing clone quantification. TCRdb reprocessed the PCR reads with MiXCR, giving one entry per CDR3 protein. The sample has around 470,000 distinct CDR3 sequences; around 25% are singletons. The sequencing input was naive CD8+ T cells from blood, with Jurkat cell RNA spiked in. As for subset: FACS-sorted CD8+CD4-CCR7+CD45RA+ naive T cells. Receptors were obtained from a human donor in good health. Some libraries in this study had Jurkat cell RNA spiked in.

This sequence joins TRBV5-6 and TRBJ2-4; no clear D. From germline, CDR1 is SGHDT and CDR2 YYEEEE. V was clipped by 6 bases and J by 0 bases, with 7 bases between them. This CDR3 has 13 residues. In DNA form, the CDR3 reads TGTGCCAGCACCTCCCTAGCCAAAAACATTCAGTACTTC. Its protein product is CASTSLAKNIQYF.

This clonotype has a count of ten or more. V and J are TRBV12-3 or TRBV12-4 and TRBJ2-5; D call uncertain. V was shortened by 4 bases and J by 1 base, with 13 bases between the two germline ends. This CDR3 spans 15 amino acids. CDR3 sequence reads: CASSSYLTSQETQYF. In DNA, the CDR3 is TGTGCCAGCAGTTCATACTTGACCAGCCAAGAGACCCAGTACTTC.

In DNA form, the CDR3 reads TGCAGTGCTAGAGAGACAGGGCAAGAGACCCAGTACTTC. Its protein product is CSARETGQETQYF. The rearrangement uses TRBV20-1 and TRBJ2-5; 7 nucleotides match TRBD1. The junction had 0 bases not matched to a gene; V was cut back by 0 bases and J by 2 bases. CDR1 is DFQATT, CDR2 SNEGSKA, per germline (reference sequence). The CDR3 spans 13 residues.

The gene calls are TRBV9 and TRBJ1-1; no reliable D call. The CDR3 covers 13 residues. CDR1 and CDR2 (germline): SGDLS, YYNGEE. The germline V and J ends were trimmed by 2 bases and 6 bases, with 11 bases remaining between them. CDR3 in DNA: TGTGCCAGCAGCGTTGAGAGTGTCGCTGAAGCTTTCTTT. Protein: CASSVESVAEAFF. The full variable domain, with the rest looked up from reference TRBV9 and TRBJ1-1, is DSGVTQTPKHLITATGQRVTLRCSPRSGDLSVYWYQQSLDQGLQFLIQYYNGEERAKGNILERFSAQQFPDLHSELNLSSLELGDSALYFCASSVESVAEAFFGQGTRLTVV.

The sample holds a few counts of this clonotype. This chain links TRBV27 with TRBJ1-5; no reliable D call. CDR3 size: 13 residues. CDR1 is MNHEY, CDR2 SMNVEV, per germline (reference sequence). V shed 0 bases and J shed 3 bases, with 3 bases lying between them. This CDR3 is CASSLSLNQPQHF. The CDR3 bases are TGTGCCAGCAGTTTATCCCTCAATCAGCCCCAGCATTTT.

This clonotype was counted at least ten times. This rearrangement joins TRBV30 to TRBJ2-3, with no clear D. V was cut by 0 bases and J by 4 bases, with 11 bases left in between. The length of the CDR3 is 14 residues. Germline assignment: CDR1 GTSNPN and CDR2 SVGIG (reference sequence). The chain's CDR3 is CAWSVESGADTQYF. The DNA for the CDR3 is TGTGCCTGGAGTGTAGAATCAGGAGCAGATACGCAGTATTTT.

In its sample, this clonotype was seen many times. The J gene is TRBJ2-3, the V gene TRBV6-5; D is uncertain. This CDR3 region has 14 residues. Trimming shortened V by 2 bases and J by 4 bases, and 10 bases separated the two germline ends. CDR1 is MNHEY and CDR2 is SVGAGI in the germline V gene. CDR3 residues: CASSYRAYSDTQYF. CDR3 bases: TGTGCCAGCAGTTACAGGGCTTATTCAGATACGCAGTATTTT.

This clonotype occurred many times. The chain joins TRBV14 to TRBJ1-1; D might be TRBD1 (6 bases). Trimming took off 4 bases at V and 1 base at J, with 16 bases between the two ends. In germline, CDR1 is SGHDN, CDR2 FVKESK. This CDR3 region has 16 residues. The CDR3 sequence: CASSLWTAPGNTEAFF. The CDR3, as DNA: TGTGCCAGCAGCCTATGGACAGCCCCAGGGAACACTGAAGCTTTCTTT. The full variable domain, with the rest looked up from reference TRBV14 and TRBJ1-1, is EAGVTQFPSHSVIEKGQTVTLRCDPISGHDNLYWYRRVMGKEIKFLLHFVKESKQDESGMPNNRFLAERTGGTYSTLKVQPAELEDSGVYFCASSLWTAPGNTEAFFGQGTRLTVV.

The J gene is TRBJ2-1, the V gene TRBV9, with 7 positions matching TRBD2. This CDR3 is built from 15 residues. Germline lookup yields CDR1 SGDLS and CDR2 YYNGEE. V was pared by 0 bases and J by 4 bases, with 4 bases of the junction left unmatched. CDR3 region: CASSVEAGLYNEQFF. The CDR3 nucleotides read TGTGCCAGCAGCGTAGAAGCGGGACTATACAATGAGCAGTTCTTC.

The sample holds many counts of this clonotype. The chain couples TRBV28 to TRBJ1-5; D unclear. Germline values: CDR1 MDHEN, CDR2 SYDVKM. Trimming took off 3 bases at V and 4 bases at J, with 10 bases between the two ends. CDR3 size: 14 residues. The CDR3 region is CASSLERENQPQHF. In DNA, the CDR3 is TGTGCCAGCAGTTTGGAAAGGGAAAATCAGCCCCAGCATTTT.